This paragraph reports one T cell receptor (beta chain). The antigen remains unidentified. This sample was taken from a study of shared clonotypes between healthy human individuals. Study observations and caveats: The researchers took only blood, and tissue repertoires probably look different.

Genomic DNA of each subset was evenly split across several immunoSEQ plates. Profiled with immunoSEQ multiplex PCR; TCRdb holds only in-frame clones, not every one. Found here are about 470,000 clones, 79% of them singletons; the top ten hold roughly 13%. The CDR3 consists of 16 residues. Trimming pared 4 bases from V and 0 bases from J, leaving 13 bases between. In germline, CDR1 is SNHLY, CDR2 FYNNEI. The sample was PBMCs. The rearrangement joins TRBV2 to TRBJ2-1; perhaps TRBD2 as D (5 bases). The TCR comes from a woman between 40 and 50 years old in good health. Some clones in this sample may be carry-over from other donors' samples. The DNA of the CDR3 is TGTGCCAGCAGTGTCGAGCGGCAGCACTCCTACAATGAGCAGTTCTTC. Encoded protein: CASSVERQHSYNEQFF.